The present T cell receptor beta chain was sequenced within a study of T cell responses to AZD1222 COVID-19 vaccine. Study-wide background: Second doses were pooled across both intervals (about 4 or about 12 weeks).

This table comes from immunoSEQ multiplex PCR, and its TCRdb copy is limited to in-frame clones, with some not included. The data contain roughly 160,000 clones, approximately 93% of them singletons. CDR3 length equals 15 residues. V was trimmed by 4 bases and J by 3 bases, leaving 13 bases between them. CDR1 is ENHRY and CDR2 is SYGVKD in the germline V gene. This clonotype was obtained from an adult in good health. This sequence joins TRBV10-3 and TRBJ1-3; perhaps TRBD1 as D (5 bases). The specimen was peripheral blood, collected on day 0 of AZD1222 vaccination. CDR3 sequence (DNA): TGTGCCATCAGTGGGGCGGGGCAGCTTGGAAACACCATATATTTT. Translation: CAISGAGQLGNTIYF.